Each of the 12 T cell receptor beta chains below was sequenced from the same sample in a study of blood T cell repertoires in COVID-19. The protocol was immunoSEQ multiplex PCR, while the TCRdb copy is restricted to in-frame clones and leaves out a portion. The table has approximately 250,000 clones, approximately 89% seen once. Sequencing input: PBMCs or T cells enriched from blood (not recorded which). These receptors all stem from a woman between 40 and 50 years old with acute COVID-19.

This chain connects TRBV7-9 to TRBJ2-3; TRBD1 aligns across 8 bases. The CDR3 has 15 amino acids. V lost 6 bases, J lost 4 bases, and 9 bases stayed unmatched. From germline, CDR1 is SEHNR and CDR2 FQNEAQ (reference sequence). The CDR3 is CASRKDRVTPDTQYF. Written as DNA, the CDR3 is TGTGCCAGCAGAAAGGACAGGGTGACCCCAGATACGCAGTATTTT.

This CDR3 is CASSLGVAGSYEQYF. The CDR3 nucleotides read TGCGCCAGCAGCTTGGGTGTAGCGGGATCCTACGAGCAGTACTTC. V is TRBV5-1 and J is TRBJ2-7, with 8 bases that match TRBD2. Per germline, CDR1 SGHRS and CDR2 YFSETQ. V gave up 0 bases and J gave up 1 base; unmatched junction bases: 3. The CDR3 consists of 15 residues.

The gene calls are TRBV3-1 (or the pseudogene TRBV3-2) and TRBJ2-1, with TRBD2 matching 8 bases. Germline V lookup: CDR1 LGHDT, CDR2 YNNKEL (reference sequence). The V gene end was trimmed by 1 base and the J gene end by 7 bases; junction bases not matched to a gene: 6. There are 15 residues in the CDR3. The CDR3 DNA reads TGTGCCAGCAGCCAAGCGGGACTAGGGATAAATGAGCAGTTCTTC. It encodes CASSQAGLGINEQFF.

The chain links TRBV27 to TRBJ1-2, with 9 bases identical to TRBD1. CDR3 size: 14 residues. The junction had 5 bases not matched to a gene; V was cut back by 3 bases and J by 6 bases. CDR1 MNHEY and CDR2 SMNVEV come from the germline V gene (reference sequence). The chain's CDR3 is CASSFGDRVDGYTF. For the CDR3, the DNA is TGTGCCAGCAGTTTCGGGGACAGGGTGGATGGCTACACCTTC.

J is TRBJ1-2 and V is TRBV9; 12 nucleotides line up with TRBD1. Germline-derived CDR1 and CDR2 are SGDLS and YYNGEE. V dropped 3 bases and J dropped 4; count of bases not matched to a gene: 7. The CDR3 is 16 residues long. The CDR3 DNA follows: TGTGCCAGCAGCGCCCTGGGACAGGGGGCGCCCTATGGCTACACCTTC. This sequence encodes CASSALGQGAPYGYTF.

CDR3 region: CASSSAAVQYV. For the CDR3, the DNA is TGTGCCAGCAGCTCCGCCGCGGTGCAGTACGTC. This chain uses TRBV7-8 with TRBJ2-7, with no clear D. This CDR3 is built from 11 residues. Looked up from germline, CDR1 is SGHVS and CDR2 is FQNEAQ. Trimming took 4 bases from V and 9 from J, leaving 10 bases between them.

V gene TRBV5-5 combines with J gene TRBJ2-1, with D hard to call. The V end was cut by 1 base, the J end by 0 bases, with 8 bases between. The CDR3 extends over 15 amino acids. Germline V gene data show CDR1 as SGHKS and CDR2 as YYEKEE (reference sequence). CDR3 coding DNA: TGTGCCAGCAGCTTGACAGTTAACTCCTACAATGAGCAGTTCTTC. Its translation: CASSLTVNSYNEQFF.

J is TRBJ2-5 and V is TRBV10-2, with D perhaps matching TRBD2 (7 bases). The CDR3 sequence is 18 residues long. Germline V gene lookup returns CDR1 WSHSY and CDR2 SAAADI. The V end lost 2 bases, the J end lost 2 bases, and 21 bases lay between the germline ends. This chain's CDR3 is CASSERGGPGRTQETQYF. The CDR3, as DNA: TGCGCCAGCAGTGAGAGGGGGGGTCCGGGGCGGACTCAAGAGACCCAGTACTTC.

J is TRBJ2-3 and V is TRBV7-9, with 8 bases identical to TRBD2. The V and J ends lost 6 bases and 0 bases, in that order; junction bases with no gene match: 5. Germline V gene data show CDR1 as SEHNR and CDR2 as FQNEAQ (reference sequence). The CDR3 consists of 15 residues. CDR3: CASRPTSGSTDTQYF. As DNA, the CDR3 is TGTGCCAGCAGACCTACTAGCGGCAGCACAGATACGCAGTATTTT.

This clone was observed a few times. The chain links TRBV12-3 or TRBV12-4 to TRBJ1-2; the D gene is possibly TRBD1 (6 bases). The CDR3 is 13 amino acids. The germline V and J ends were trimmed by 3 bases and 8 bases, with 13 bases remaining between them. CDR3 sequence: CASSLGTPEGYTF. For the CDR3, the DNA is TGTGCCAGCAGTTTGGGGACACCCGAAGGCTACACCTTC.

The V call is TRBV7-2, the J call TRBJ2-1; D is undetermined. Germline CDR1 is SGHTA and CDR2 is FQGNSA. V gave up 5 bases and J gave up 8 bases, with 13 bases separating them. This CDR3 spans 13 amino acids. CDR3 region: CASSPYSSDEQFF. CDR3 sequence (DNA): TGTGCCAGCAGCCCCTACTCGTCGGATGAGCAGTTCTTC.

The rearrangement uses TRBV6-2 or TRBV6-3 and TRBJ2-2, with D tentatively TRBD2 (5 bases). Germline V CDR1 and CDR2: MNHEY, SVGEGT. This CDR3 has 20 residues. V lost 0 bases and J 3 bases, leaving 23 bases between the germline ends. The CDR3 region has the DNA TGTGCCAGCAGTTACTCGATAGGTGATGGTAAGGAGGTCGACACCGGGGAGCTGTTTTTT. Protein sequence: CASSYSIGDGKEVDTGELFF.